These 2 T cell receptor beta chains were sequenced from one sample in a study of early T cells in non-severe SARS-CoV-2 infection. TCRdb processed the 5' RACE reads anew with MiXCR; each CDR3 protein has one entry. The data show nearly 95,000 distinct CDR3 sequences, 16% seen once. The sequencing here drew on whole blood, taken at baseline. All receptors come from an adult who was a healthcare worker with PCR-confirmed SARS-CoV-2 infection or an uninfected control (not recorded which).

This clonotype was seen a handful of times. The gene calls are TRBV12-3 or TRBV12-4 and TRBJ2-1, with D perhaps matching TRBD1 (5 bases). This CDR3 has 11 amino acids. Trimming stripped 4 bases from V and 13 bases from J, with 11 bases between. The CDR3 nucleotides are TGTGCCAGCAGTTCAGGGTTGGCCCAGTTCTTC. Translating gives CASSSGLAQFF.

This clonotype was counted between two and nine times. The chain carries TRBV20-1 and TRBJ2-7, with D unclear. The CDR3 sequence is 12 residues long. V lost 3 bases, J lost 3 bases, and 9 bases lay in between. Germline lookup yields CDR1 DFQATT and CDR2 SNEGSKA (reference sequence). In DNA form, the CDR3 reads TGCAGTGCTAGTAGGCAGGACTACGAGCAGTACTTC. Residues: CSASRQDYEQYF.